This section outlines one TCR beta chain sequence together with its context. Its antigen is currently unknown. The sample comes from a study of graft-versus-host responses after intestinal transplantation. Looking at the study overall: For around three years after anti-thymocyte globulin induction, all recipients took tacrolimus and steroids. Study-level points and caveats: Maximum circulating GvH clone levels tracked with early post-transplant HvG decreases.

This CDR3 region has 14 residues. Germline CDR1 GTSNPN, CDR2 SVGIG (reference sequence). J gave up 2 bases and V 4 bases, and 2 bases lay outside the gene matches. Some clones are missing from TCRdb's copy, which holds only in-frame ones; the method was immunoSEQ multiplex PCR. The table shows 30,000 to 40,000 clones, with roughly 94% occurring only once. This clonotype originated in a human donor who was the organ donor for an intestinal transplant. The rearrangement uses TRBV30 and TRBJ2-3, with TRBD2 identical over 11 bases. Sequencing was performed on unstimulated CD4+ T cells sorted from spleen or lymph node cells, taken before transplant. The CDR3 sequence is CAWTLAGVTDTQYF. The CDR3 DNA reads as TGTGCCTGGACACTAGCGGGGGTCACAGATACGCAGTATTTT.